What follows are 16 T cell receptor beta chains derived from one specimen sequenced in a study of OX40 agonist ivuxolimab in advanced cancers. Clones were sequenced by immunoSEQ multiplex PCR, and TCRdb holds only the in-frame ones, with some missing. The sample consists of about 66,000 clones, 80% to 90% of them appearing once. Sequencing was performed on CD4+ or CD8+ T cells sorted from blood, taken in a trial of the OX40 agonist ivuxolimab. The receptors derive from an adult with an advanced solid tumor such as melanoma, head and neck, liver or kidney cancer.

The V call is TRBV10-3, the J call TRBJ2-3; weak D call: TRBD2 (6 bases). This CDR3 is 16 amino acids long. From germline, CDR1 is ENHRY and CDR2 SYGVKD. Trimming shortened V by 2 bases and J by 0 bases, and 12 bases separated the two germline ends. The CDR3 spells CAISEALGTSTDTQYF. DNA for the CDR3: TGTGCCATCAGTGAGGCCCTTGGGACTAGCACAGATACGCAGTATTTT.

The chain carries TRBV10-2 and TRBJ2-7, with TRBD1 as a possible D gene (5 bases). The germline gives CDR1 WSHSY, CDR2 SAAADI. Trimming took off 2 bases at V and 4 bases at J, with 12 bases between the two ends. The CDR3 extends over 14 amino acids. CDR3 loop: CASSENRDSYEQYF. CDR3 DNA sequence: TGCGCCAGCAGTGAGAATAGAGACAGTTACGAGCAGTACTTC.

This clone was seen only once. The chain links TRBV6-6 to TRBJ1-1; the D gene is possibly TRBD1 (6 bases). This CDR3 has 15 residues. Germline-derived CDR1 and CDR2 are MNHNY and SVGAGI (reference sequence). V lost 2 bases, J lost 6 bases, and 16 bases lay in between. The CDR3 coding sequence is TGTGCCAGCAGTTACGGTGGGGGCCGGGTGTCTGAAGCTTTCTTT. This sequence encodes CASSYGGGRVSEAFF.

Here the CDR3 reads CASGFWGSNNEQFF. The CDR3 nucleotides are TGTGCCAGCGGTTTTTGGGGGAGCAACAATGAGCAGTTCTTC. The rearrangement uses TRBV11-1 and TRBJ2-1; D possibly matches TRBD1 or TRBD2 (5 bases each). The CDR3 contains 14 residues. V lost 8 bases to trimming and J lost 5 bases, with 16 bases between them. Germline values: CDR1 SGHAT, CDR2 FQDESV (reference sequence).

This clone was seen only once. This chain connects TRBV19 to TRBJ2-2; no firm D call. Germline-derived CDR1 and CDR2 are LNHDA and SQIVND (reference sequence). The ends were cut back, 5 bases at V and 1 base at J, with 5 bases in the middle. The CDR3 spans 13 residues. The CDR3 is CASSSLNTGELFF. CDR3 coding DNA: TGTGCCAGTAGTTCATTGAACACCGGGGAGCTGTTTTTT.

The genes are TRBV27 and TRBJ1-1; possible D gene TRBD1, 6 bases. Germline V gene data show CDR1 as MNHEY and CDR2 as SMNVEV (reference sequence). Between the trimmed V and J ends, which lost 4 bases and 0 bases, there was a span of 9 bases. The CDR3 sequence is 14 residues long. The CDR3, as DNA: TGTGCCAGCAGTTCGGACAGAATGAACACTGAAGCTTTCTTT. The encoded protein is CASSSDRMNTEAFF.

The chain carries TRBV5-5 and TRBJ1-1, with D tentatively TRBD1 (6 bases). Germline V gene sequence: CDR1 SGHKS, CDR2 YYEKEE (reference sequence). This CDR3 contains 15 residues. The germline V and J ends were trimmed by 2 bases and 4 bases, with 15 bases remaining between them. CDR3 coding DNA: TGTGCCAGCAGCTTCCAGGGGTTAGCGGGCACTGAAGCTTTCTTT. Translating it yields CASSFQGLAGTEAFF. The complete variable domain, with remaining parts taken from reference TRBV5-5 and TRBJ1-1, reads DAGVTQSPTHLIKTRGQQVTLRCSPISGHKSVSWYQQVLGQGPQFIFQYYEKEERGRGNFPDRFSARQFPNYSSELNVNALLLGDSALYLCASSFQGLAGTEAFFGQGTRLTVV.

The rearrangement links TRBV6-5 to TRBJ1-1; D is unclear. Trimming cost V 6 bases and J 4 bases, with 9 bases left between them. Germline CDR1 reads MNHEY; CDR2 reads SVGAGI. The CDR3 is 12 amino acids. The CDR3 here is CASSFRGTEAFF. CDR3 bases: TGTGCCAGCAGCTTCCGGGGCACTGAAGCTTTCTTT.

The chain uses TRBV19 and TRBJ1-1; D is undetermined. This CDR3 has 13 amino acids. Trimming stripped 6 bases from V and 5 bases from J, with 13 bases between. CDR1 and CDR2 (germline): LNHDA, SQIVND (reference sequence). CDR3 protein: CASSNIAGTEAFF. CDR3 nucleotides: TGTGCCAGTAGCAACATCGCGGGAACTGAAGCTTTCTTT. The full variable domain, with the rest looked up from reference TRBV19 and TRBJ1-1, is DGGITQSPKYLFRKEGQNVTLSCEQNLNHDAMYWYRQDPGQGLRLIYYSQIVNDFQKGDIAEGYSVSREKKESFPLTVTSAQKNPTAFYLCASSNIAGTEAFFGQGTRLTVV.

The sample holds a few counts of this clone. Germline and junction disagree at one end, which may indicate a read error. The rearrangement joins TRBV7-9 to TRBJ1-2; TRBD1 matches 7 bases. The CDR3 spans 14 residues. Germline values: CDR1 SEHNR, CDR2 FQNEAQ (reference sequence). The CDR3 coding sequence is TGTGCCAGCAGCTTGGTCAGGGGGGACTACGGCTACACCTTC. Translating gives CASSLVRGDYGYTF.

This clone was recorded a few times. The V and J genes are TRBV2 and TRBJ1-6; D is uncertain. The CDR3 has 15 amino acids. V was cut by 2 bases and J by 7 bases, with 12 bases left in between. Looked up from germline, CDR1 is SNHLY and CDR2 is FYNNEI. CDR3 in DNA: TGTGCCAGCAGTGAAATCGGGTCACACAATTCACCCCTCCACTTT. It is translated as CASSEIGSHNSPLHF.

This chain links TRBV9 with TRBJ2-1; possibly TRBD2 for D (6 bases). The CDR3 has 13 amino acids. The V end was cut by 0 bases, the J end by 10 bases, with 11 bases between. CDR1 and CDR2 from the germline V gene are SGDLS and YYNGEE. The CDR3 region is CASSVATGGEQFF. In DNA form, the CDR3 reads TGTGCCAGCAGCGTAGCTACTGGAGGGGAGCAGTTCTTC.

The chain uses TRBV27 and TRBJ2-7; D uncertain. The CDR3 length is 16 residues. V was clipped by 5 bases and J by 3 bases, with 20 bases between them. In germline, CDR1 is MNHEY, CDR2 SMNVEV (reference sequence). The CDR3 DNA follows: TGTGCCAGCAGTCCGGCCCCCAGGCCCGCGGACTACGAGCAGTACTTC. This translates into CASSPAPRPADYEQYF.

V usage is TRBV6-5 and J usage is TRBJ1-1, with no clear D. This CDR3 is 13 amino acids long. V dropped 6 bases and J dropped 1 base, with 9 bases sitting between them. Germline V gene lookup returns CDR1 MNHEY and CDR2 SVGAGI. CDR3 bases: TGTGCCAGCAGACCTGAAAGGAACACTGAAGCTTTCTTT. As protein: CASRPERNTEAFF.

On this clone itself: The sample holds other DNA sequences that translate to the same CDR3. The chain combines TRBV18 with TRBJ1-1, with a possible D match to TRBD1 (5 bases). The CDR3 spans 14 residues. Per germline, CDR1 KGHSH and CDR2 LQKENI. V was cut by 1 base and J by 4 bases, with 10 bases left in between. The CDR3 is CASSPRQGGTEAFF. The CDR3 coding sequence is TGTGCCAGCTCACCACGGCAGGGAGGCACTGAAGCTTTCTTT.

The chain uses TRBV5-6 and TRBJ1-1, with 9 bases matching TRBD1. This CDR3 region has 12 residues. Losses at the gene ends were 5 bases for V and 4 bases for J; bases not matched to a gene: 0. CDR1 and CDR2 (germline): SGHDT, YYEEEE. CDR3 bases: TGTGCCAGCAGGGACAGGGGCACTGAAGCTTTCTTT. This encodes CASRDRGTEAFF.